This T cell receptor (beta chain) is from a study of T cells in Graves' hyperthyroidism and ophthalmopathy. Study-level information: Peripheral blood was obtained at initial diagnosis, preceding any treatment.

Study-wide points: Most clonotypes that expanded in the thyroid above 0.001 also showed up in blood.

CDR3 length: 17 amino acids. Per germline, CDR1 MNHNS and CDR2 SASEGT. V gave up 5 bases and J gave up 8 bases; unmatched junction bases: 11. The CDR3 regions of TCR beta were amplified from RNA transcripts. The study used the HTBI primer set for a first-round RT-PCR of the TCR CDR3. TCRdb passed the multiplex PCR reads through MiXCR, listing each CDR3 protein once. The sample lists about 600,000 distinct CDR3 sequences, around 16% seen once, with more than 3% in the top ten. An approximately 9.4 ml volume of fresh peripheral blood provided the PBMCs. Points on this clonotype: What it binds is unknown.

This chain uses TRBV6-1 with TRBJ2-2; the match to TRBD2 covers 13 bases. The origin of this receptor is a middle-aged woman with Graves' ophthalmopathy. The specimen was blood. Here the CDR3 reads CASSPVTSGRARGELFF. Written as DNA, the CDR3 is TGTGCCAGCAGTCCAGTAACTAGCGGGAGGGCCCGTGGGGAGCTGTTTTTT.